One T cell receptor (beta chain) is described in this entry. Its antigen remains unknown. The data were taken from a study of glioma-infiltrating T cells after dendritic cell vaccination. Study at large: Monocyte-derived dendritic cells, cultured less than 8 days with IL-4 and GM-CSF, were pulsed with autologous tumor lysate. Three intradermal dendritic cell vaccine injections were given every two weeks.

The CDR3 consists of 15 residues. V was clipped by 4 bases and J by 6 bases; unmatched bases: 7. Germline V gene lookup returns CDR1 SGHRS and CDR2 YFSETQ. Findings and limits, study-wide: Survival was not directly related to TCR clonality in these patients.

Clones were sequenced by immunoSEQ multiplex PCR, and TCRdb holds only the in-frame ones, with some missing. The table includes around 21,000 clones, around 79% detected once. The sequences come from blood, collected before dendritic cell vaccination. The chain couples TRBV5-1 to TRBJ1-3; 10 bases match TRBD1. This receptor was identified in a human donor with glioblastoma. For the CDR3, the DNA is TGCGCCAGCAGCCGGGGCGGGACAGGGGAAAACACCATATATTTT. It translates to CASSRGGTGENTIYF.